The 9 T cell receptor beta chains below come from one sample, sequenced in a study of PD-1 blockade in classical Hodgkin lymphoma. No patient escaped relapse after autologous stem cell transplantation, and brentuximab vedotin exposure varied. Clones were read by immunoSEQ multiplex PCR, and TCRdb kept only the in-frame ones, dropping some. The table lists roughly 20,000 clones, roughly 80% of them singletons. The sample consisted of peripheral blood mononuclear cells (PBMCs), taken at baseline. Receptor source: a human donor with classical Hodgkin lymphoma.

This clone was counted only a few times. The V gene is TRBV30, the J gene TRBJ2-3; 8 bases match TRBD2. Germline assignment: CDR1 GTSNPN and CDR2 SVGIG (reference sequence). This CDR3 contains 14 residues. With 3 bases clipped from V and 2 bases from J, the junction kept 4 bases outside the gene matches. In DNA, the CDR3 is TGTGCCTGGAGCGGGGGGGTTTACACAGATACGCAGTATTTT. Encoded protein: CAWSGGVYTDTQYF.

The V call is TRBV9, the J call TRBJ2-7; 11 bases are shared with TRBD1. Trimming at V came to 0 bases and at J to 2 bases, leaving 1 base not matched to a gene. This CDR3 is built from 15 residues. Germline assignment: CDR1 SGDLS and CDR2 YYNGEE. The CDR3 reads CASSVGGQGAYEQYF. The CDR3 nucleotides read TGTGCCAGCAGCGTAGGGGGACAGGGGGCCTACGAGCAGTACTTC.

The chain has TRBV11-2 and TRBJ1-5; 7 bases agree with TRBD1. The length of the CDR3 is 14 residues. Trimming at V came to 2 bases and at J to 7 bases, leaving 5 bases not matched to a gene. Germline V CDR1 and CDR2: SGHAT, FQNNGV. The CDR3 nucleotides are TGTGCCAGCAGCTTAACAGGGGAAGGCCAGCCCCAGCATTTT. Its protein product is CASSLTGEGQPQHF.

The gene calls are TRBV4-3 and TRBJ1-6, with 10 positions matching TRBD1. CDR1 and CDR2 from the germline V gene are LGHNA and YSLEER. V trimming: 5 bases; J trimming: 10 bases; junction bases outside the gene matches: 11. The CDR3 sequence is 16 residues long. The CDR3 sequence: CASSESPGQGFSPLHF. CDR3 nucleotide sequence: TGCGCCAGCAGCGAGAGTCCGGGACAGGGGTTCTCACCCCTCCACTTT.

The J gene is TRBJ2-3, the V gene TRBV4-3, with 7 positions matching TRBD2. CDR1 is LGHNA and CDR2 is YSLEER in the germline V gene. With 0 bases clipped from V and 6 bases from J, the junction kept 15 bases outside the gene matches. The CDR3 is made up of 18 amino acids. The chain's CDR3 is CASSQEPMIAGWADTQYF. The CDR3 DNA reads as TGCGCCAGCAGCCAAGAACCTATGATAGCGGGCTGGGCGGATACGCAGTATTTT.

The V gene is TRBV7-8, the J gene TRBJ2-2; D call uncertain. From germline, CDR1 is SGHVS and CDR2 FQNEAQ. This CDR3 region has 11 residues. V was shortened by 1 base and J by 8 bases, with 2 bases between the two germline ends. The CDR3 spells CASSLEGELFF. The CDR3 region has the DNA TGTGCCAGCAGCTTAGAAGGGGAGCTGTTTTTT.

This rearrangement joins TRBV4-3 to TRBJ1-3, with D uncertain. From germline, CDR1 is LGHNA and CDR2 YSLEER. The V and J ends lost 5 bases and 8 bases respectively, with 7 bases between them. The CDR3 is 11 residues long. CDR3 DNA sequence: TGCGCCAGCAGCTCGGCCGACACCATATATTTT. Translation: CASSSADTIYF.

V and J are TRBV9 and TRBJ2-5, with TRBD2 identical over 9 bases. Germline V gene lookup returns CDR1 SGDLS and CDR2 YYNGEE. J was trimmed by 5 bases and V by 0 bases; bases with no gene match: 5. There are 15 residues in the CDR3. The CDR3 reads CASSVGGGAIETQYF. CDR3 DNA sequence: TGTGCCAGCAGCGTAGGCGGGGGGGCGATTGAGACCCAGTACTTC.

This chain uses TRBV2 with TRBJ2-7; D may be TRBD1 (6 bases). CDR1 is SNHLY, CDR2 FYNNEI, per germline. The CDR3 runs to 15 residues. V dropped 3 bases and J dropped 3 bases, with 15 bases sitting between them. The CDR3 region has the DNA TGTGCCAGCAGTGATCCCGGCAGGGGATTCTACGAGCAGTACTTC. Its translation: CASSDPGRGFYEQYF.